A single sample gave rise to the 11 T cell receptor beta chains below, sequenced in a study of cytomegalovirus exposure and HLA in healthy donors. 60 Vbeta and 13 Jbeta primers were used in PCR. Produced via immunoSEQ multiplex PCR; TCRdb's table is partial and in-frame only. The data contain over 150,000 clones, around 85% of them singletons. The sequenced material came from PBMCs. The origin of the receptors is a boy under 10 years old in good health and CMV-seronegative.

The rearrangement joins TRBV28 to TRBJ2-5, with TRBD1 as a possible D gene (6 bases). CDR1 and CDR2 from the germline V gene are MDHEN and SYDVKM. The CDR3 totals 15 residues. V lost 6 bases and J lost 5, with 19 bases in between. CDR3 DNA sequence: TGTGCCAGCAGCCTTCCGACAGGAGGTTGGGAGACCCAGTACTTC. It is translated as CASSLPTGGWETQYF.

The CDR3 DNA reads TGCGCCAGCGGGAGTGGAGGAGGGGCTGAAAAACTGTTTTTT. Amino acids: CASGSGGGAEKLFF. This chain uses TRBV5-1 with TRBJ1-4; D is perhaps TRBD1 (5 bases). Trimming took 7 bases from V and 7 from J, leaving 17 bases between them. Germline CDR1 and CDR2: SGHRS and YFSETQ. This CDR3 spans 14 amino acids.

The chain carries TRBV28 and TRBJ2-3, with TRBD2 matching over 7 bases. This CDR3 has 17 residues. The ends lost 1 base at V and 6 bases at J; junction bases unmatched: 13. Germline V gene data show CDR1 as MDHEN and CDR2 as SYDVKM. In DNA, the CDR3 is TGTGCCAGCAGTTTATCCCCGGGGGAGGGAGAGATTGATACGCAGTATTTT. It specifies CASSLSPGEGEIDTQYF.

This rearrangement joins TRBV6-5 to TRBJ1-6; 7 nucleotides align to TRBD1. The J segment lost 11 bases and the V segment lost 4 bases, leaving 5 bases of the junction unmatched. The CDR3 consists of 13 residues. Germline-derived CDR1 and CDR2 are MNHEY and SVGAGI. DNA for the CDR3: TGTGCCAGCAGTTCGGACAGGAGAACACCCCTCCACTTT. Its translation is CASSSDRRTPLHF.

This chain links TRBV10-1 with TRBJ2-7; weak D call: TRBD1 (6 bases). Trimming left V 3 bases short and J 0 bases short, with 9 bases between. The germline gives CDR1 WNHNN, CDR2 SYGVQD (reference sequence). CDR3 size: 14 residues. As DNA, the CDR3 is TGCGCCAGCAGTGATCGGGACACCTCCTACGAGCAGTACTTC. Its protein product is CASSDRDTSYEQYF.

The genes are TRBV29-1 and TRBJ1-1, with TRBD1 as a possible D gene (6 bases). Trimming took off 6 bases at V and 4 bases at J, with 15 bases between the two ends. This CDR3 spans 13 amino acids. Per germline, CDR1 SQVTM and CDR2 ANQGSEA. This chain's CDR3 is CSVTPWGRTEAFF. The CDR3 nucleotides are TGCAGCGTCACCCCCTGGGGGCGCACTGAAGCTTTCTTT.

The CDR3 region is CASSPRTGDRTPLHF. In DNA form, the CDR3 reads TGTGCCAGCTCCCCAAGGACAGGGGATCGGACACCCCTCCACTTT. The rearrangement uses TRBV18 and TRBJ1-6, with 9 positions matching TRBD1. The CDR3 covers 15 residues. CDR1 and CDR2 from the germline V gene are KGHSH and LQKENI. With 6 bases clipped from V and 11 bases from J, the junction kept 11 bases outside the gene matches.

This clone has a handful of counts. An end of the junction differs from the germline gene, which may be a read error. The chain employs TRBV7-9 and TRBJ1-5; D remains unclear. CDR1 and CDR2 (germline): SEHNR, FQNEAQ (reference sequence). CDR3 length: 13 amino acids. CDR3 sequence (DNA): TGTTCCAGCAGCTTAGCCGGAGGCCAGCCCCAGCATTTT. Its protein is CSSSLAGGQPQHF.

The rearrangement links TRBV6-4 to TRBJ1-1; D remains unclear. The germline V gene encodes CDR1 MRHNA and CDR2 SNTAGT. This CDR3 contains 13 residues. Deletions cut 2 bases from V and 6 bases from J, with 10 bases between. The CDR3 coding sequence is TGTGCCAGCAGTGACCGGGAAGATTCTGAAGCTTTCTTT. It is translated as CASSDREDSEAFF.

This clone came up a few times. The CDR3 spells CSVLWAGALGEQYF. The CDR3 DNA reads TGCAGCGTTCTTTGGGCGGGAGCCTTAGGTGAGCAGTACTTC. The chain employs TRBV29-1 and TRBJ2-7, with 7 bases identical to TRBD2. CDR1 SQVTM and CDR2 ANQGSEA come from the germline V gene. V lost 5 bases and J lost 7; bases outside the gene matches: 14. The CDR3 has 14 amino acids.

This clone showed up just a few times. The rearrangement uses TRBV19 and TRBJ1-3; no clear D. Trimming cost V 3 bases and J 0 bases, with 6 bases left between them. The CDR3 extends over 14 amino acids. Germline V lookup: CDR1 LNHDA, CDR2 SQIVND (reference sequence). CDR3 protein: CASSMRSSGNTIYF. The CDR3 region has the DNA TGTGCCAGTAGTATGAGGAGCTCTGGAAACACCATATATTTT.